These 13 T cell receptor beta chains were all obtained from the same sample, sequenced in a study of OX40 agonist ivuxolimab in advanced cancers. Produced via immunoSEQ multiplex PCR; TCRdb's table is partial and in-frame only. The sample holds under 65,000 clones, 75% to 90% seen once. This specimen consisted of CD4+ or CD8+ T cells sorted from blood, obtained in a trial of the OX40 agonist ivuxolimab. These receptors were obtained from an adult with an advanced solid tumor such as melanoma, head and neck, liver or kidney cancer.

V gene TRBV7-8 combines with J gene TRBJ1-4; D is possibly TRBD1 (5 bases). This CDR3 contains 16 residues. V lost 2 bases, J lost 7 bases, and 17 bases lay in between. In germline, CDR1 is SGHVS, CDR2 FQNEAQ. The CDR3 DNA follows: TGTGCCAGCAGCTTATTTAACCAGGGATCGGGTGAAAAACTGTTTTTT. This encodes CASSLFNQGSGEKLFF.

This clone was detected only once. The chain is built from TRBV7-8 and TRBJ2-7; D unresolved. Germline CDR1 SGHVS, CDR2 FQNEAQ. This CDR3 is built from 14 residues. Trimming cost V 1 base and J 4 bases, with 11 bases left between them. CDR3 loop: CASSLDLLIYEQYF. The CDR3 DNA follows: TGTGCCAGCAGCTTAGATCTACTGATATACGAGCAGTACTTC.

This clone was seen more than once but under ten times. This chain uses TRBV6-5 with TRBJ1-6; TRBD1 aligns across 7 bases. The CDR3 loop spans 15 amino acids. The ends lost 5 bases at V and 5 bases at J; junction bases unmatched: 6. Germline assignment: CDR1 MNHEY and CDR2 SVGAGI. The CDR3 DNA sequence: TGTGCCAGCAGTACCGCGGACAGGAATAATTCACCCCTCCACTTT. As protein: CASSTADRNNSPLHF.

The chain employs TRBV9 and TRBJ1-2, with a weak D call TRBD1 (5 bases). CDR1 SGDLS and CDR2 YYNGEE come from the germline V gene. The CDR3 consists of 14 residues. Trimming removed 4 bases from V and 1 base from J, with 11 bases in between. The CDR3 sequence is CASSTRGFNYGYTF. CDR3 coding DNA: TGTGCCAGCAGCACAAGGGGATTTAACTATGGCTACACCTTC.

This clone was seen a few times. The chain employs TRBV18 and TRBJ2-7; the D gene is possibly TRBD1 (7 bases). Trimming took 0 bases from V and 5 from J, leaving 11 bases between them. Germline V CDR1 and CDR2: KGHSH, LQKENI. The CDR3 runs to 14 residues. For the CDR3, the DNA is TGTGCCAGCTCACCACCCGGCAGGGGGGACGAGCAGTACGTC. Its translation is CASSPPGRGDEQYV.

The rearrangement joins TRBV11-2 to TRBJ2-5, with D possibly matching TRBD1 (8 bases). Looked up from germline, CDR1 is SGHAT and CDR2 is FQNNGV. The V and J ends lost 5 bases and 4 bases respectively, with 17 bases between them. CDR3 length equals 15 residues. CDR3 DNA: TGTGCCAGCAGCATTCCACAGGGGGGGGGAGAGACCCAGTACTTC. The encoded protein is CASSIPQGGGETQYF.

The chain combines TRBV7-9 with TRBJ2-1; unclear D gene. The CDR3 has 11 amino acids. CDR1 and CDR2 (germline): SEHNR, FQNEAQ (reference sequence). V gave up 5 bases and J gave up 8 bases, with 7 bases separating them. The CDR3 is CASSPSHEQFF. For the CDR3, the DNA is TGTGCCAGCAGCCCCAGTCATGAGCAGTTCTTC.

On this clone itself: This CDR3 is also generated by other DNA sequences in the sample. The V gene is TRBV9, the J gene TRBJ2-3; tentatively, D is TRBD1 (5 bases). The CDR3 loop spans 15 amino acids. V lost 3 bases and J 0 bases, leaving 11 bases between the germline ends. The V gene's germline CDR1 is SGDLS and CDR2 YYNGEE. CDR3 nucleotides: TGTGCCAGCAGCGCCCCAGGGTCTAGCACAGATACGCAGTATTTT. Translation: CASSAPGSSTDTQYF.

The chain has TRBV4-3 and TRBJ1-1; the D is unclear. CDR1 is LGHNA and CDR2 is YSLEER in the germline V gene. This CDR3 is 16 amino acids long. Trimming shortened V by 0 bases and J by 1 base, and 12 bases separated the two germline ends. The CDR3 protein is CASSQEYWSENTEAFF. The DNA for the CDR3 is TGCGCCAGCAGCCAAGAGTACTGGAGTGAGAACACTGAAGCTTTCTTT.

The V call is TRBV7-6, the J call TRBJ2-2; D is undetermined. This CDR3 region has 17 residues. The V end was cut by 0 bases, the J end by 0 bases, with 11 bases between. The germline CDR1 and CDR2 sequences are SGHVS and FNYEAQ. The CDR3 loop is CASSLAATDANTGELFF. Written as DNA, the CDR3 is TGTGCCAGCAGCTTAGCGGCGACTGACGCGAACACCGGGGAGCTGTTTTTT. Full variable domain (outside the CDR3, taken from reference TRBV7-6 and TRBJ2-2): GAGVSQSPRYKVTKRGQDVALRCDPISGHVSLYWYRQALGQGPEFLTYFNYEAQQDKSGLPNDRFSAERPEGSISTLTIQRTEQRDSAMYRCASSLAATDANTGELFFGEGSRLTVL.

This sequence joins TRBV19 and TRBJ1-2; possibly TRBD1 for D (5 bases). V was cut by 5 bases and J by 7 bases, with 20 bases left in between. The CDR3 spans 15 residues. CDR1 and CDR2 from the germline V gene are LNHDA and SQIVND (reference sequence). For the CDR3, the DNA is TGTGCCAGTAGTCCCCGGCCCCAGGGTTTCATTGGCTACACCTTC. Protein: CASSPRPQGFIGYTF.

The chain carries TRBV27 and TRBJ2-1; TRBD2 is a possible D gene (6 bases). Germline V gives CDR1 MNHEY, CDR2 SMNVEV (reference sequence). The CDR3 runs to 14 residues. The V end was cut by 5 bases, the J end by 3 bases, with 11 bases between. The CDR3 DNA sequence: TGTGCCAGCAGTCCTCAGGGACTCTACAATGAGCAGTTCTTC. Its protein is CASSPQGLYNEQFF.

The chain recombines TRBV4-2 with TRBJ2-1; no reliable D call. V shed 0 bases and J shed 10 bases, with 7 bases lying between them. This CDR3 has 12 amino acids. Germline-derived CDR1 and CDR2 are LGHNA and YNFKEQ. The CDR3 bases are TGTGCCAGCAGCCAAGACGGCGGCGAGCAGTTCTTC. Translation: CASSQDGGEQFF.